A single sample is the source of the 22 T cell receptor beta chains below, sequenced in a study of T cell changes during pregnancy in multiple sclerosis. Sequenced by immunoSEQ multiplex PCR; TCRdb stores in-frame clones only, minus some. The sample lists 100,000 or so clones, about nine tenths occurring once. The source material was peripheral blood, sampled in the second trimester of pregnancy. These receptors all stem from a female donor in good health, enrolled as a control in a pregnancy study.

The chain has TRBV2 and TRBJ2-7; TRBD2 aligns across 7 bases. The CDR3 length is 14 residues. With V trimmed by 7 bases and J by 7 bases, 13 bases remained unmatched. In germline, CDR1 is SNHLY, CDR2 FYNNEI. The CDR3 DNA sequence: TGTGCCAGCACCTCCGGCCTAGCGGAAGGGGAGCAGTACTTC. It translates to CASTSGLAEGEQYF.

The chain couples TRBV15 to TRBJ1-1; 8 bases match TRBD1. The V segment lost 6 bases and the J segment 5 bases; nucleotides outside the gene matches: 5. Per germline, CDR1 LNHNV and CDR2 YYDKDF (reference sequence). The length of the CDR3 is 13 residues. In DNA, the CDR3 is TGTGCCACCAGGACAGGGGTGGGGACTGAAGCTTTCTTT. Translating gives CATRTGVGTEAFF.

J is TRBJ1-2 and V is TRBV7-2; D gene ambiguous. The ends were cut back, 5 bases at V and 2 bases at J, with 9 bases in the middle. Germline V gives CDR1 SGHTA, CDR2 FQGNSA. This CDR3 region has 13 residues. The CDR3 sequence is CASSQTRNYGYTF. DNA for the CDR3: TGTGCCAGCAGCCAGACACGCAACTATGGCTACACCTTC.

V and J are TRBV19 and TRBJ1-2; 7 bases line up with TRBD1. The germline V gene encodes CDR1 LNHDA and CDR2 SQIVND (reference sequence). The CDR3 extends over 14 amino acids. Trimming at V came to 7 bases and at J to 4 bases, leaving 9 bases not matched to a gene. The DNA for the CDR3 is TGTGCCAGTACCCAGACAGGGTCTAGCTATGGCTACACCTTC. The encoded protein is CASTQTGSSYGYTF.

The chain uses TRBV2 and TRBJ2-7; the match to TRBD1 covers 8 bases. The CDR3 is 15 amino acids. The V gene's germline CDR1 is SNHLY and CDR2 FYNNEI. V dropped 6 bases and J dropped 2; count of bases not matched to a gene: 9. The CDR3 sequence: CASSLQGEPPYEQYF. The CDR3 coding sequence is TGTGCCAGCAGCCTACAGGGGGAACCCCCCTACGAGCAGTACTTC.

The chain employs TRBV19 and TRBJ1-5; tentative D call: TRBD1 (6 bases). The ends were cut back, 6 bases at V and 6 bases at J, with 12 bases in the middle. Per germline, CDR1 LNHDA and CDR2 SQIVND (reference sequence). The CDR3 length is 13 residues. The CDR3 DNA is TGTGCCAGTAGATCACAGGGAAGTCAGCCCCAGCATTTT. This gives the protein CASRSQGSQPQHF.

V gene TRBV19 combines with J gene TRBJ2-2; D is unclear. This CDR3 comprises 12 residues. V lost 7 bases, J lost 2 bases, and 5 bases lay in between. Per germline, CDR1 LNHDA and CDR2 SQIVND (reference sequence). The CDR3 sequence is CASMGNTGELFF. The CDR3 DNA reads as TGTGCCAGTATGGGCAACACCGGGGAGCTGTTTTTT.

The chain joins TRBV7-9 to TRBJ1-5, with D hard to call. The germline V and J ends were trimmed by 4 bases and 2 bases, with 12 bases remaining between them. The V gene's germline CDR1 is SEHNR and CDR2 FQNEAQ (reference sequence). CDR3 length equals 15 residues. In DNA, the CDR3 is TGTGCCAGCAGCTCCTACCCCCGGGGCAATCAGCCCCAGCATTTT. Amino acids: CASSSYPRGNQPQHF. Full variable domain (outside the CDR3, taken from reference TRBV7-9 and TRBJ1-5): DTGVSQNPRHKITKRGQNVTFRCDPISEHNRLYWYRQTLGQGPEFLTYFQNEAQLEKSRLLSDRFSAERPKGSFSTLEIQRTEQGDSAMYLCASSSYPRGNQPQHFGDGTRLSIL.

The CDR3 loop reads CASSDSSGRLYEQYF. The CDR3 nucleotides read TGTGCCAGCAGCGACAGTAGCGGGAGACTCTACGAGCAGTACTTC. The V and J genes are TRBV11-2 and TRBJ2-7; 9 positions agree with TRBD2. V trimming: 5 bases; J trimming: 3 bases; junction bases outside the gene matches: 8. Germline lookup yields CDR1 SGHAT and CDR2 FQNNGV. This CDR3 has 15 residues.

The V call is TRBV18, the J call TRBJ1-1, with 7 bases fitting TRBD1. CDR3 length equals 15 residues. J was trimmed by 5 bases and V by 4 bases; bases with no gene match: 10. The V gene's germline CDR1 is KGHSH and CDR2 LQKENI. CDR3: CASSLTNRGRTEAFF. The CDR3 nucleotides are TGTGCCAGCTCACTCACGAACAGGGGACGGACTGAAGCTTTCTTT.

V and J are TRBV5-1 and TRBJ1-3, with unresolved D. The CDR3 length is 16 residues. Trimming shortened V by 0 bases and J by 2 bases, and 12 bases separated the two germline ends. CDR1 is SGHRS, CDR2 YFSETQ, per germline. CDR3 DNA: TGCGCCAGCAGCTTGGACCTCCGGGATACTGGAAACACCATATATTTT. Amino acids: CASSLDLRDTGNTIYF.

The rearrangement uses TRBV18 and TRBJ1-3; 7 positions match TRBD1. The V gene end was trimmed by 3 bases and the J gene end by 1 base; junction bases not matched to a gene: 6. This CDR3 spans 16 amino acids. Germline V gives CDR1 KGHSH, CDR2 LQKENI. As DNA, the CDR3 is TGTGCCAGCTCACCGCAGGGGGTTATTTCTGGAAACACCATATATTTT. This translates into CASSPQGVISGNTIYF.

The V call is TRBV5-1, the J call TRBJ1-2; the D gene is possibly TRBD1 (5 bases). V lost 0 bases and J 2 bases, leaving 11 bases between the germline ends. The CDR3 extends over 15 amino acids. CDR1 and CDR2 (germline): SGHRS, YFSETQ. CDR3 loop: CASSLGGSGNYGYTF. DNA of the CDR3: TGCGCCAGCAGCTTGGGGGGCAGTGGGAACTATGGCTACACCTTC.

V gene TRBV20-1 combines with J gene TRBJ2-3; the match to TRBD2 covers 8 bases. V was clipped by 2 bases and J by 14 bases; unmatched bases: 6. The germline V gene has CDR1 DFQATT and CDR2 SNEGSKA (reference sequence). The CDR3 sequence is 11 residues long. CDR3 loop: CSARSGTSGYF. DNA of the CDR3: TGCAGTGCTAGATCCGGGACTAGTGGGTATTTT.

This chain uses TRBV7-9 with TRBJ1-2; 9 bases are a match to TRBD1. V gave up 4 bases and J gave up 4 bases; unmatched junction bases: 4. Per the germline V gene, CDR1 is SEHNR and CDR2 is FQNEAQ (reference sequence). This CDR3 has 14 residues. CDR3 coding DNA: TGTGCCAGCAGCTGGGGACAGGGCACCTATGGCTACACCTTC. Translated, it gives CASSWGQGTYGYTF. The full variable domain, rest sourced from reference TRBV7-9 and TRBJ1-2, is DTGVSQNPRHKITKRGQNVTFRCDPISEHNRLYWYRQTLGQGPEFLTYFQNEAQLEKSRLLSDRFSAERPKGSFSTLEIQRTEQGDSAMYLCASSWGQGTYGYTFGSGTRLTVV.

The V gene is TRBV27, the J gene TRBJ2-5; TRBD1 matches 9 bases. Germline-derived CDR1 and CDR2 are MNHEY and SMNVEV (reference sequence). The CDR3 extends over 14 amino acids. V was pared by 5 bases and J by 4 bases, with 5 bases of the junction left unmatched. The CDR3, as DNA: TGTGCCAGCAGTCCAGACAGGGGGGGAGAGACCCAGTACTTC. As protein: CASSPDRGGETQYF.

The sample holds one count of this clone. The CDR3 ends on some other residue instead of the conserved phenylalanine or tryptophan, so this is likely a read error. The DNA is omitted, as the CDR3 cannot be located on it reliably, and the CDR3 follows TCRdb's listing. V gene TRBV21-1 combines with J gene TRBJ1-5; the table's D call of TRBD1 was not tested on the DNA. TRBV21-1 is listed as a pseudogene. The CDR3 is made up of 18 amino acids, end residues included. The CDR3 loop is CASSPQRDREYSNQPQHL.

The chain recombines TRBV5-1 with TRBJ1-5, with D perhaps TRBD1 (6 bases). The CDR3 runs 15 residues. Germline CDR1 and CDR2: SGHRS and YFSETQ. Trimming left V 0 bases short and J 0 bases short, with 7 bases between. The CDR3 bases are TGCGCCAGCAGCTTGGGGACAGCTAGCAATCAGCCCCAGCATTTT. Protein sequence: CASSLGTASNQPQHF.

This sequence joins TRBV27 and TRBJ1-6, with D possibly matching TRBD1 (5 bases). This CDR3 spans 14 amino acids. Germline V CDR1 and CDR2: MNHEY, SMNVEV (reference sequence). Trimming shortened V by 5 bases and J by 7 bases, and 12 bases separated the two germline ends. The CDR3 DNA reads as TGTGCCAGCAGTCTGCAGGGTTTGAATTCACCCCTCCACTTT. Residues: CASSLQGLNSPLHF.

The CDR3 loop reads CASSSGTGYNSPLHF. DNA for the CDR3: TGTGCCAGCAGCAGCGGGACAGGCTATAATTCACCCCTCCACTTT. The gene calls are TRBV5-4 and TRBJ1-6; 8 nucleotides agree with TRBD1. Trimming cost V 4 bases and J 3 bases; bases outside gene matches: 3. The CDR3 has 15 residues. Germline-derived CDR1 and CDR2 are SGHNT and YYREEE (reference sequence).

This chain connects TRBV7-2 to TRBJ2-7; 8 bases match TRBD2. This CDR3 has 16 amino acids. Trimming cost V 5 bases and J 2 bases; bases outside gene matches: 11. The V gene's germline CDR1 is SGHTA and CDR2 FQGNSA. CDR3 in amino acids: CASSEGLGLGAYEQYF. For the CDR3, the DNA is TGTGCCAGCAGCGAGGGGTTGGGACTAGGGGCCTACGAGCAGTACTTC.

The CDR3 coding sequence is TGTGCCAGCAGCTTAGGTAACGAGCAGTACTTC. Translation: CASSLGNEQYF. V is TRBV13 and J is TRBJ2-7; D remains ambiguous. Germline-derived CDR1 and CDR2 are PRHDT and FYEKMQ (reference sequence). V was shortened by 0 bases and J by 5 bases, with 2 bases between the two germline ends. The length of the CDR3 is 11 residues.